This passage covers 5 T cell receptor beta chains from one sample sequenced in a study of OX40 agonist ivuxolimab in advanced cancers. Assay used: immunoSEQ multiplex PCR; TCRdb lists only in-frame clones, some missing. The table records 60,000 to 100,000 clones, about 93% of them present only once. This specimen consisted of CD4+ or CD8+ T cells sorted from blood, obtained in a trial of the OX40 agonist ivuxolimab. These receptors came from an adult with an advanced solid tumor such as melanoma, head and neck, liver or kidney cancer.

The chain is built from TRBV28 and TRBJ1-1, with a weak D call TRBD1 (6 bases). Trimming removed 5 bases at V and 8 bases at J, with 12 bases between. From germline, CDR1 is MDHEN and CDR2 SYDVKM. The CDR3 runs 12 residues. CDR3 sequence reads: CASSPYREEAFF. The CDR3 nucleotides are TGTGCCAGCAGTCCTTACAGGGAGGAAGCTTTCTTT.

V usage is TRBV7-2 and J usage is TRBJ2-7, with 15 nucleotides matching TRBD2. The CDR3 consists of 13 residues. The germline gives CDR1 SGHTA, CDR2 FQGNSA. After removal of 5 bases from V and 9 bases from J, the junction contained 2 bases not matched to a gene. The CDR3 region is CASSLGLAGGQYF. CDR3 DNA sequence: TGTGCCAGCAGCCTGGGACTAGCGGGGGGGCAGTACTTC.

The chain is built from TRBV5-6 and TRBJ2-2; D is unclear. Germline V lookup: CDR1 SGHDT, CDR2 YYEEEE. This CDR3 comprises 12 residues. V lost 2 bases and J lost 8, with 7 bases in between. The CDR3 nucleotides are TGTGCCAGCAGCTTCCTCATAGGGGAGCTGTTTTTT. The encoded protein is CASSFLIGELFF.

The chain uses TRBV10-1 and TRBJ2-1, with TRBD2 matching 7 bases. V was clipped by 5 bases and J by 0 bases; unmatched bases: 1. This CDR3 is 14 amino acids long. Germline lookup yields CDR1 WNHNN and CDR2 SYGVQD (reference sequence). This chain's CDR3 is CASSSGDSYNEQFF. The CDR3 DNA sequence: TGCGCCAGCAGTAGCGGGGACTCCTACAATGAGCAGTTCTTC.

The chain has TRBV5-6 and TRBJ2-1; possible D gene TRBD2, 5 bases. The CDR3 covers 14 residues. V was cut by 3 bases and J by 7 bases, with 14 bases left in between. CDR1 and CDR2 (germline): SGHDT, YYEEEE. CDR3 residues: CASSWAGSINEQFF. As DNA, the CDR3 is TGTGCCAGCAGCTGGGCGGGCTCCATTAATGAGCAGTTCTTC.